The next 18 T cell receptor beta chains were all read from a single sample in a study of cytomegalovirus exposure and HLA in healthy donors. With 60 Vbeta and 13 Jbeta primers, the PCR was carried out. Clones were read by immunoSEQ multiplex PCR, and TCRdb kept only the in-frame ones, dropping some. Here the sample spans over 200,000 clones, 60% to 80% being singletons. Specimen: PBMCs. The receptor source for this set is a male donor in good health and CMV-seronegative.

Only one count was recorded for this clone. This CDR3 is also generated by other DNA sequences in the sample. The genes are TRBV14 and TRBJ2-1; D remains unclear. There are 19 residues in the CDR3. Germline assignment: CDR1 SGHDN and CDR2 FVKESK. Trimming took 0 bases from V and 0 from J, leaving 18 bases between them. Written as DNA, the CDR3 is TGTGCCAGCAGCCAAGATCCGTGTGACACCTCCGGCTCCTACAATGAGCAGTTCTTC. It codes for CASSQDPCDTSGSYNEQFF.

The chain recombines TRBV15 with TRBJ2-1; TRBD1 might be the D (6 bases). Germline lookup yields CDR1 LNHNV and CDR2 YYDKDF (reference sequence). V lost 1 base to trimming and J lost 1 base, with 8 bases between them. This CDR3 region has 15 residues. In DNA, the CDR3 is TGTGCCACCAGCAGAGGGCAGGGGTCCTACAATGAGCAGTTCTTC. Translation gives CATSRGQGSYNEQFF.

This rearrangement joins TRBV5-6 to TRBJ1-4; no clear D. The CDR3 is 15 amino acids. The germline gives CDR1 SGHDT, CDR2 YYEEEE. The ends were cut back, 0 bases at V and 3 bases at J, with 9 bases in the middle. CDR3 sequence: CASSLVAGPNEKLFF. In nucleotides, the CDR3 is TGTGCCAGCAGCTTGGTGGCAGGCCCTAATGAAAAACTGTTTTTT.

The genes are TRBV9 and TRBJ2-4, with 10 bases fitting TRBD1. Germline CDR1 SGDLS, CDR2 YYNGEE. The CDR3 covers 15 residues. V trimming: 0 bases; J trimming: 9 bases; junction bases outside the gene matches: 6. DNA for the CDR3: TGTGCCAGCAGCGTAGGGGGGACAGGGGTGGCCATTCAGTACTTC. This encodes CASSVGGTGVAIQYF. The complete variable domain, with remaining parts taken from reference TRBV9 and TRBJ2-4, reads DSGVTQTPKHLITATGQRVTLRCSPRSGDLSVYWYQQSLDQGLQFLIQYYNGEERAKGNILERFSAQQFPDLHSELNLSSLELGDSALYFCASSVGGTGVAIQYFGAGTRLSVL.

The chain joins TRBV7-8 to TRBJ1-2; 9 bases agree with TRBD1. CDR1 and CDR2 from the germline V gene are SGHVS and FQNEAQ. V shed 3 bases, J shed 7 bases, and the junction held 15 bases outside the gene matches. The CDR3 extends over 17 amino acids. DNA of the CDR3: TGTGCCAGCAGCTTGAGTTCCCGGGACAGGGTCCGGAGTGGCTACACCTTC. Translation gives CASSLSSRDRVRSGYTF.

The genes are TRBV29-1 and TRBJ2-5; 7 bases map to TRBD2. The J call may be wrong; the DNA end is better matched by TRBJ2-7. The CDR3 is 13 amino acids. Looked up from germline, CDR1 is SQVTM and CDR2 is ANQGSEA. The chain's CDR3 is CSAQETSPYEQYF. CDR3 DNA: TGCAGCGCCCAGGAGACTAGCCCCTACGAGCAGTACTTC.

This chain links TRBV7-9 with TRBJ2-1; a possible D gene is TRBD1 (5 bases). The V and J ends lost 1 base and 5 bases respectively, with 6 bases between them. Germline lookup yields CDR1 SEHNR and CDR2 FQNEAQ (reference sequence). CDR3 length: 13 amino acids. Here the CDR3 reads CASSLGRDNEQFF. CDR3 DNA: TGTGCCAGCAGCTTAGGCAGGGACAATGAGCAGTTCTTC.

The CDR3: CASSQLQGTTEAFF. The DNA of the CDR3 is TGTGCCAGCAGCCAATTACAGGGGACCACTGAAGCTTTCTTT. V is TRBV14 and J is TRBJ1-1; 7 bases agree with TRBD1. Trimming at V came to 2 bases and at J to 4 bases, leaving 4 bases not matched to a gene. The germline V gene has CDR1 SGHDN and CDR2 FVKESK. The CDR3 runs to 14 residues.

The chain uses TRBV11-3 and TRBJ2-1; TRBD2 matches at 9 bases. The V and J ends lost 3 bases and 9 bases, in that order; junction bases with no gene match: 9. CDR1 SGHNT and CDR2 YENEEA come from the germline V gene. The length of the CDR3 is 15 residues. The CDR3 region is CASSLRVAGVGEQFF. Here the CDR3 DNA reads TGTGCCAGCAGCTTGAGGGTAGCGGGAGTCGGTGAGCAGTTCTTC.

The V gene is TRBV19, the J gene TRBJ2-7; D may be TRBD1 (6 bases). The V end lost 8 bases, the J end lost 6 bases, and 17 bases lay between the germline ends. The CDR3 runs to 13 residues. The germline V gene has CDR1 LNHDA and CDR2 SQIVND (reference sequence). The CDR3 region has the DNA TGTGCCAGTTCCGATACAGGGTACGGCGAGCAGTACTTC. Translated: CASSDTGYGEQYF.

The rearrangement uses TRBV10-2 and TRBJ2-5; D call uncertain. With the DNA end fitting TRBJ2-7 better, the J assignment may be wrong. The germline V gene has CDR1 WSHSY and CDR2 SAAADI. This CDR3 is 13 amino acids long. In nucleotides, the CDR3 is TGCGCCAGCAGTGAGAGTCCCTTCTACGAGCAGTACTTC. It codes for CASSESPFYEQYF.

V is TRBV18 and J is TRBJ1-2, with TRBD1 identical over 12 bases. The CDR3 has 15 amino acids. Germline values: CDR1 KGHSH, CDR2 LQKENI. Trimming at V came to 3 bases and at J to 6 bases, leaving 5 bases not matched to a gene. This CDR3 reads CASSPGTGGADGYTF. DNA for the CDR3: TGTGCCAGCTCACCTGGGACAGGGGGCGCGGATGGCTACACCTTC.

Concerning this clone: A junction end diverges from the germline sequence, so it may reflect a read error. The chain carries TRBV7-9 and TRBJ2-3, with 9 bases fitting TRBD2. Germline CDR1 SEHNR, CDR2 FQNEAQ (reference sequence). This CDR3 comprises 16 residues. Here the CDR3 reads CSSSYGLAQSTDTQYF. The CDR3 DNA is TGTTCCAGCAGCTACGGACTAGCGCAGAGCACAGATACGCAGTATTTT. Variable domain in full (rest from reference TRBV7-9 and TRBJ2-3): DTGVSQNPRHKITKRGQNVTFRCDPISEHNRLYWYRQTLGQGPEFLTYFQNEAQLEKSRLLSDRFSAERPKGSFSTLEIQRTEQGDSAMYLCSSSYGLAQSTDTQYFGPGTRLTVL.

J is TRBJ1-2 and V is TRBV7-9; possibly TRBD1 for D (5 bases). V lost 3 bases and J lost 6, with 17 bases in between. The CDR3 extends over 15 amino acids. Germline-derived CDR1 and CDR2 are SEHNR and FQNEAQ (reference sequence). The CDR3 reads CASSFLETVRDGYTF. The CDR3 DNA is TGTGCCAGCAGCTTCCTTGAGACAGTAAGGGATGGCTACACCTTC.

The V call is TRBV6-6, the J call TRBJ2-3, with 11 bases fitting TRBD2. Germline-derived CDR1 and CDR2 are MNHNY and SVGAGI (reference sequence). The length of the CDR3 is 16 residues. The V segment lost 5 bases and the J segment 1 base; nucleotides outside the gene matches: 5. In DNA, the CDR3 is TGTGCCAGCAGTCTTCTAGCGGGAGGAGGCACAGATACGCAGTATTTT. Its translation is CASSLLAGGGTDTQYF.

The gene calls are TRBV13 and TRBJ2-1; TRBD1 aligns across 8 bases. This CDR3 contains 17 residues. Germline CDR1 reads PRHDT; CDR2 reads FYEKMQ (reference sequence). V shed 5 bases and J 4 bases; nucleotides not matched to a gene: 13. The CDR3: CASSPTDPGQVYNEQFF. CDR3 nucleotides: TGTGCCAGCAGCCCCACGGACCCGGGACAGGTGTACAATGAGCAGTTCTTC.

The chain employs TRBV4-1 and TRBJ1-2; D remains ambiguous. The CDR3 is 17 amino acids. Germline CDR1 and CDR2: MGHRA and YSYEKL. V lost 1 base and J lost 3, with 18 bases in between. The chain's CDR3 is CASSQGGFGVAYYGYTF. CDR3 DNA sequence: TGCGCCAGCAGCCAAGGAGGGTTCGGGGTAGCTTACTATGGCTACACCTTC.

In its sample, this clone was seen once. DNA for the CDR3: TGTGCCAGCAGTTTAACGTACTGGGGGCCTAACACCGGGGAGCTGTTTTTT. Translating gives CASSLTYWGPNTGELFF. The chain joins TRBV27 to TRBJ2-2; TRBD1 might be the D (6 bases). Looked up from germline, CDR1 is MNHEY and CDR2 is SMNVEV (reference sequence). Deletions cut 2 bases from V and 2 bases from J, with 15 bases between. CDR3 size: 17 residues.